This T cell receptor (beta chain) is drawn from a study of shared clonotypes between healthy human individuals. Germline-derived CDR1 and CDR2 are MNHNS and SASEGT. This CDR3 contains 14 residues. The germline V and J ends were trimmed by 0 bases and 6 bases, with 10 bases remaining between them. Positively selected for CCR7, the CD45RO-negative cells used as naive CD8 cells excluded terminally differentiated effector memory CD45RA+ cells. This clone was recorded once. Its target is unknown. Points from the study as a whole: The sole specimen, blood, was sampled, and tissue repertoires likely differ. For sorted subsets, rarefaction showed incomplete sequencing despite large depth.

Clones were sequenced by immunoSEQ multiplex PCR, and TCRdb holds only the in-frame ones, with some missing. The data show hundreds of thousands of clones, about 95% seen once. Sequencing used naive CD8+ T cells sorted from blood. The chain carries TRBV6-1 and TRBJ2-3; D remains ambiguous. The TCR was taken from a young woman in good health. CDR3 coding DNA: TGTGCCAGCAGTGAAGCCAGAACCCTGGATACGCAGTATTTT. Protein sequence: CASSEARTLDTQYF.